Listed here are 5 T cell receptor beta chains from one sample, sequenced in a study of PD-L1 blockade in urothelial cancer. Libraries were prepared by immunoSEQ multiplex PCR; TCRdb keeps only in-frame clonotypes and omits some of them. Counted here are some 44,000 clones, over 75% occurring once; the ten biggest clones make up 15% to 20%. Indicated time point: pretreatment peripheral blood. The source material was PBMCs, sampled around atezolizumab (anti-PD-L1) treatment. The receptors here all came from a man between 60 and 70 years old with urothelial cancer.

The V and J genes are TRBV6-5 and TRBJ2-7, with D hard to call. CDR1 is MNHEY, CDR2 SVGAGI, per germline. V dropped 4 bases and J dropped 0 bases, with 16 bases sitting between them. The CDR3 is 16 residues long. The CDR3 reads CASSLARSDPSYEQYF. CDR3 nucleotide sequence: TGTGCCAGCAGTTTAGCCCGCAGTGATCCCTCCTACGAGCAGTACTTC.

V usage is TRBV14 and J usage is TRBJ1-1; D gene uncertain. CDR1 and CDR2 from the germline V gene are SGHDN and FVKESK. The ends were cut back, 2 bases at V and 4 bases at J, with 8 bases in the middle. This CDR3 comprises 13 residues. Written as DNA, the CDR3 is TGTGCCAGCAGCCAATTGAGGGCCACTGAAGCTTTCTTT. It specifies CASSQLRATEAFF.

CDR3 sequence reads: CASSLPAVRSTVNTEAFF. For the CDR3, the DNA is TGTGCCAGCAGTTTACCGGCCGTGAGGTCGACAGTGAACACTGAAGCTTTCTTT. This chain links TRBV28 with TRBJ1-1; a weak D match, TRBD1 (5 bases). The length of the CDR3 is 18 residues. The V and J ends lost 2 bases and 0 bases respectively, with 19 bases between them. Germline-derived CDR1 and CDR2 are MDHEN and SYDVKM.

The V call is TRBV9, the J call TRBJ1-1, with no clear D. The CDR3 covers 14 residues. Trimming took 0 bases from V and 3 from J, leaving 9 bases between them. Germline V gene data show CDR1 as SGDLS and CDR2 as YYNGEE. The CDR3: CASSVAIGDTEAFF. The CDR3 nucleotides are TGTGCCAGCAGCGTAGCTATCGGGGACACTGAAGCTTTCTTT.

V and J are TRBV27 and TRBJ2-3; 7 positions agree with TRBD2. The V and J ends lost 6 bases and 8 bases, in that order; junction bases with no gene match: 5. Germline assignment: CDR1 MNHEY and CDR2 SMNVEV (reference sequence). This CDR3 has 12 residues. CDR3 amino acids: CASSLPGGTQYF. DNA for the CDR3: TGTGCCAGCAGCCTCCCGGGGGGTACGCAGTATTTT.